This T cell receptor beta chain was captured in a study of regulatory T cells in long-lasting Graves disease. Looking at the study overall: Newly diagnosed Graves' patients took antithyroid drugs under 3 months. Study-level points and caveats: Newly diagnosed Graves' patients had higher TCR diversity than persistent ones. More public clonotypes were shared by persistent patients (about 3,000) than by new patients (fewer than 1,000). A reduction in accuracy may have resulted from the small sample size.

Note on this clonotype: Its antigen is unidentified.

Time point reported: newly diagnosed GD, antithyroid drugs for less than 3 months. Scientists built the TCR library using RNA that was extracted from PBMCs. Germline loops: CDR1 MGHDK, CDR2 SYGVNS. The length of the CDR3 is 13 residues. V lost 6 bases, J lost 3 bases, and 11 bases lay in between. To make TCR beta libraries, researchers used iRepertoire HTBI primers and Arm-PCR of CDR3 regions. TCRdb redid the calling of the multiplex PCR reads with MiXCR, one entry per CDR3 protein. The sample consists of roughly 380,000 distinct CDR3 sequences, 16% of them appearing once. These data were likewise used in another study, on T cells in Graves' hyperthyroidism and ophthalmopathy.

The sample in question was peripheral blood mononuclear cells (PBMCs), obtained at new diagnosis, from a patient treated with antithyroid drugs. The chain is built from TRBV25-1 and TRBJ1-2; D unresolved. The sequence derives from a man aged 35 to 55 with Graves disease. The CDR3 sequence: CASSPGNHYGYTF. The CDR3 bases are TGTGCCAGCAGCCCCGGGAACCACTATGGCTACACCTTC.